The rows below give T cell receptor beta chains drawn from one sample of a study of T cell repertoires in cytomegalovirus infection. TCRdb recomputed calls from the reads with MiXCR, one row per CDR3 protein. This table has a few hundred thousand distinct CDR3 sequences, around 40% appearing once. These receptors are not linked to any known antigen. The material was cultured PBMCs, obtained from culture after CMV antigen stimulation. These receptors were collected from a human donor in good health (CMV status not recorded). Some clones in this sample may be carry-over from other donors' samples. The CDR3 runs from the conserved cysteine through the conserved F or W. D genes are given only for firm matches. Clone size is given for some rows only: seen once, a few or many times, or a class if the clone is expanded.

>TRBV7-6|few|TRBJ2-6|NA
CASSPAVRSRGANVLTF
TGTGCCAGCAGCCCCGCAGTCCGGTCCCGGGGGGCCAACGTCCTGACTTTC
>TRBV20-1|NA|TRBJ1-6|TRBD1
CSAKQGVLSISPLHF
TGCAGTGCCAAACAGGGGGTCCTTAGTATTTCACCCCTCCACTTT
>TRBV7-6|NA|TRBJ1-5|NA
CASSLFVDQPQHF
TGTGCCAGCAGCTTATTCGTGGATCAGCCCCAGCATTTT
>TRBV18|NA|TRBJ1-5|TRBD1
CASSPDRGPRNQPQHF
TGTGCCAGCTCACCCGACAGGGGGCCCCGCAATCAGCCCCAGCATTTT
>TRBV19|NA|TRBJ2-5|NA
CASTLRLGREETQYF
TGTGCCAGTACCCTAAGACTAGGAAGGGAAGAGACCCAGTACTTC
>TRBV2|NA|TRBJ1-5|NA
CASLRGGNQPQHF
TGTGCCAGCCTGCGGGGCGGCAATCAGCCCCAGCATTTT
>TRBV7-9|NA|TRBJ1-4|NA
CASSFQVGTGENEKLFF
TGTGCCAGCAGCTTTCAAGTTGGTACAGGAGAGAATGAAAAACTGTTTTTT
>TRBV7-2|NA|TRBJ2-1|TRBD2
CASSLTGGLSEQFF
TGTGCCAGCAGCTTAACGGGAGGATTGAGTGAGCAGTTCTTC
>TRBV7-2|NA|TRBJ2-5|NA
CASSNSYQETQYF
TGTGCCAGCAGCAATTCGTACCAAGAGACCCAGTACTTC
>TRBV20-1|few|TRBJ1-1|NA
CSAGQKNTEAFF
TGCAGTGCCGGGCAGAAGAACACTGAAGCTTTCTTT
>TRBV6-6|NA|TRBJ2-7|NA
CASSTGPQGGEQYF
TGTGCCAGCAGTACCGGGCCCCAAGGCGGCGAGCAGTACTTC
>TRBV5-4|NA|TRBJ2-5|TRBD1
CASSPATGNQETQYF
TGTGCCAGCAGCCCTGCGACAGGGAACCAAGAGACCCAGTACTTC
>TRBV12-3/TRBV12-4|NA|TRBJ1-6|NA
CASSRGGGGAKGNSPLHF
TGTGCCAGCAGCCGCGGGGGAGGGGGGGCTAAGGGTAATTCACCCCTCCACTTT
>TRBV7-6|few|TRBJ2-5|TRBD2
CASSLASGSETQYF
TGTGCCAGCAGCTTAGCTAGCGGGAGTGAGACCCAGTACTTC
>TRBV6-5|few|TRBJ2-2|TRBD1
CASRKPGQLTGELFF
TGTGCCAGCCGTAAACCGGGACAGTTAACCGGGGAGCTGTTTTTT
>TRBV9|NA|TRBJ2-3|NA
CASSTRVGSTDTQYF
TGTGCCAGCAGCACCAGAGTGGGCTCCACAGATACGCAGTATTTT
>TRBV5-6|few|TRBJ2-1|TRBD2
CASSLGGLVSYNEQFF
TGTGCCAGCAGCTTGGGTGGACTAGTCTCCTACAATGAGCAGTTCTTC
>TRBV5-5|few|TRBJ2-2|NA
CASSSRGPRKELFF
TGTGCCAGCAGCTCCCGGGGGCCGCGGAAGGAGCTGTTTTTT